Each of the 5 T cell receptor beta chains below was sequenced from the same sample in a study of human T cells and chemical hapten exposure (dated by TCRdb to the early 2020s). The method behind the library was RACE. The sample was run on a NextSeq 500. The public reads were reanalyzed by TCRdb: fastp trimming at Q25, MiXCR alignment, in-frame beta chains only. Every CDR3 protein is listed once, alongside the most common genes and DNA of its rows. This sample has 30,000 to 40,000 distinct CDR3 sequences in its table, and about 6.3% of those were observed once. Of the sample, around 10% is held by the ten largest clones. The sample's time point label, decoded: patch test 1, 2 weeks after DPC sensitization. The treatment or condition tag for this specimen amounts to: therapeutic diphenylcyclopropenone sensitization with weekly scalp DPC. Unfractionated whole blood was collected in Tempus Blood RNA tubes, and total RNA was extracted from that blood.

Source: whole blood, taken in connection with sensitization to the hapten diphenylcyclopropenone (DPC). These receptors were taken from a woman aged 25 to 39 with alopecia areata. Some clones in this sample may be carry-over from other donors' samples.

This clonotype has a count of ten or more. The genes are TRBV29-1 and TRBJ2-4, with unresolved D. Germline values: CDR1 SQVTM, CDR2 ANQGSEA. Trimming shortened V by 3 bases and J by 4 bases, and 10 bases separated the two germline ends. The CDR3 runs 13 residues. CDR3 DNA: TGCAGCGTTGATCCGGCCGGGAAAAACATTCAGTACTTC. Residues: CSVDPAGKNIQYF. The whole variable domain, filled in from reference TRBV29-1 and TRBJ2-4, reads SAVISQKPSRDICQRGTSLTIQCQVDSQVTMMFWYRQQPGQSLTLIATANQGSEATYESGFVIDKFPISRPNLTFSTLTVSNMSPEDSSIYLCSVDPAGKNIQYFGAGTRLSVL.

This chain uses TRBV12-3 or TRBV12-4 with TRBJ2-7; D might be TRBD1 (5 bases). The CDR3 length is 13 residues. Trimming pared 1 base from V and 3 bases from J, leaving 7 bases between. The CDR3 DNA reads as TGTGCCAGCAGTTTAGACCAGGGCTACGAGCAGTACTTC. Translated: CASSLDQGYEQYF.

This clonotype was counted ten times or more. The V gene is TRBV20-1, the J gene TRBJ2-3, with TRBD1 matching over 10 bases. Germline V CDR1 and CDR2: DFQATT, SNEGSKA (reference sequence). The V and J ends lost 6 bases and 2 bases, in that order; junction bases with no gene match: 8. The length of the CDR3 is 15 residues. The CDR3 reads CSAQPGTGATDTQYF. CDR3 nucleotide sequence: TGCAGTGCCCAACCCGGGACAGGGGCCACAGATACGCAGTATTTT.

This clonotype was counted between two and nine times. The chain is built from TRBV6-2 or TRBV6-3 and TRBJ2-5; 7 bases line up with TRBD1. Germline V lookup: CDR1 MNHEY, CDR2 SVGEGT. The V segment lost 5 bases and the J segment 2 bases; nucleotides outside the gene matches: 8. This CDR3 comprises 15 residues. CDR3 in DNA: TGTGCCAGCAGTCCCGGGACAGAGAATCAAGAGACCCAGTACTTC. Protein product: CASSPGTENQETQYF.

This clonotype was recorded at least ten times. The V gene is TRBV11-2, the J gene TRBJ2-3; tentatively, D is TRBD2 (6 bases). CDR1 and CDR2 from the germline V gene are SGHAT and FQNNGV. This CDR3 is 17 amino acids long. The V end was cut by 0 bases, the J end by 0 bases, with 13 bases between. This CDR3 is CASSLDPGAGSTDTQYF. As DNA, the CDR3 is TGTGCCAGCAGCTTAGATCCCGGAGCGGGCAGCACAGATACGCAGTATTTT. Combining the CDR3 with reference TRBV11-2 and TRBJ2-3 gives the whole variable domain EAGVAQSPRYKIIEKRQSVAFWCNPISGHATLYWYQQILGQGPKLLIQFQNNGVVDDSQLPKDRFSAERLKGVDSTLKIQPAKLEDSAVYLCASSLDPGAGSTDTQYFGPGTRLTVL.